This entry lists 4 T cell receptor beta chains sequenced from one sample in a study of cytomegalovirus exposure and HLA in healthy donors. A multiplex PCR was run with 60 Vbeta primers and 13 Jbeta primers. Profiling relied on immunoSEQ multiplex PCR, and the TCRdb table lists in-frame clones only, not all of them. The sample carries roughly 120,000 clones, approximately 85% recorded once. Material for sequencing was PBMCs. Receptors were obtained from a male donor in good health and CMV-seropositive.

V is TRBV5-6 and J is TRBJ1-2; a possible D gene is TRBD1 (5 bases). The V end was cut by 2 bases, the J end by 2 bases, with 16 bases between. Germline values: CDR1 SGHDT, CDR2 YYEEEE. This CDR3 is 16 amino acids long. The CDR3 nucleotides read TGTGCCAGCAGCTTAGATCAGGGCGGCCAGAACTATGGCTACACCTTC. As protein: CASSLDQGGQNYGYTF.

This chain uses TRBV6-5 with TRBJ2-7; tentatively, D is TRBD1 (6 bases). The CDR3 sequence is 16 residues long. Germline values: CDR1 MNHEY, CDR2 SVGAGI. Deletions cut 0 bases from V and 3 bases from J, with 15 bases between. CDR3 region: CASSYSRPSRGYEQYF. CDR3 nucleotide sequence: TGTGCCAGCAGTTACTCGCGCCCCAGCAGGGGCTACGAGCAGTACTTC.

The CDR3 sequence: CASSVSGLAEETQYF. The CDR3 region has the DNA TGTGCCAGCAGCGTGTCGGGACTAGCGGAAGAGACCCAGTACTTC. This chain links TRBV9 with TRBJ2-5, with TRBD2 identical over 11 bases. Losses at the gene ends were 2 bases for V and 3 bases for J; bases not matched to a gene: 3. Germline V gene data show CDR1 as SGDLS and CDR2 as YYNGEE. The CDR3 sequence is 15 residues long.

The chain carries TRBV27 and TRBJ2-7; 10 bases agree with TRBD2. Germline-derived CDR1 and CDR2 are MNHEY and SMNVEV (reference sequence). V lost 6 bases to trimming and J lost 3 bases; unmatched junction nucleotides: 8. The CDR3 runs to 15 residues. The CDR3 loop is CASRRGLAEYYEQYF. DNA for the CDR3: TGTGCCAGCAGACGAGGACTAGCGGAATACTACGAGCAGTACTTC.